This T cell receptor (beta chain) was observed in a study of shared T cell receptors in the human thymus. Assay used: immunoSEQ multiplex PCR; TCRdb lists only in-frame clones, some missing. Here the sample spans hundreds of thousands of clones, 78% being singletons. V was pared by 0 bases and J by 4 bases, with 7 bases of the junction left unmatched. Looked up from germline, CDR1 is MGHRA and CDR2 is YSYEKL. The CDR3 covers 17 residues. These same records also appear under a second study, on human thymus T cells.

The clonotype originates from a boy in the first two years of life with a congenital heart defect. V gene TRBV4-1 combines with J gene TRBJ2-4, with 9 bases fitting TRBD1. Sequences were obtained from thymocytes. CDR3 sequence: CASSQDRGQGLKNIQYF. CDR3 sequence (DNA): TGCGCCAGCAGCCAAGATCGGGGACAGGGCCTAAAAAACATTCAGTACTTC.